This T cell receptor (beta chain) was obtained from a study of blood T cell repertoires in COVID-19. Turning to the study itself: Acute and convalescent COVID-19 specimens originated in the United States, Italy and Spain.

CDR1 SGHVS and CDR2 FQNEAQ come from the germline V gene. Trimming cost V 3 bases and J 5 bases; bases outside gene matches: 5. The CDR3 spans 14 residues. The table came from immunoSEQ multiplex PCR; TCRdb's copy has only in-frame clones and leaves some out. This sample has tens of thousands of clones, with 65% to 85% found just once. The rearrangement joins TRBV7-8 to TRBJ1-1, with TRBD1 matching over 8 bases. This clonotype was obtained from an elderly woman with active or convalescent COVID-19. Specimen: peripheral blood. Written as DNA, the CDR3 is TGTGCCAGCAGCTTTGCACAGGGGGGGACTGAAGCTTTCTTT. This translates into CASSFAQGGTEAFF.